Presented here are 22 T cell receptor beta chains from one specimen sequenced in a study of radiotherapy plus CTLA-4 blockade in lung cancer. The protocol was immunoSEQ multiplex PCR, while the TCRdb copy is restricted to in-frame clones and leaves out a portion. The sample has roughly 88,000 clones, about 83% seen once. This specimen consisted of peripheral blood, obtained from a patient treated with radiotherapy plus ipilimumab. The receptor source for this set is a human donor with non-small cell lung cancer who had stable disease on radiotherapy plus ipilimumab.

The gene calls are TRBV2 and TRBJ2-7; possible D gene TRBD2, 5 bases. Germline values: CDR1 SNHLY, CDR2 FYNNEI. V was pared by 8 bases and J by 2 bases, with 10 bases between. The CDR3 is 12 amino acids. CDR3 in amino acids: CASGGGPYEQYF. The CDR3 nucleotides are TGTGCCAGCGGTGGCGGGCCCTACGAGCAGTACTTC.

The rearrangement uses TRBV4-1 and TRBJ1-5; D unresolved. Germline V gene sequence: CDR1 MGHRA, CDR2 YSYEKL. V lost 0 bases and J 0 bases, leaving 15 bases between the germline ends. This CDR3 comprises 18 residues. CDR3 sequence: CASSQDIESVYSNQPQHF. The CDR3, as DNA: TGCGCCAGCAGCCAAGATATCGAGTCTGTTTATAGCAATCAGCCCCAGCATTTT.

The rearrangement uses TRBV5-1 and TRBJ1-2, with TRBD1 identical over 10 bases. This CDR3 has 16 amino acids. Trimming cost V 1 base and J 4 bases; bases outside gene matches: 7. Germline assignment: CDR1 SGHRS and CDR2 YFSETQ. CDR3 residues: CASSLRGTGVFYGYTF. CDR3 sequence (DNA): TGCGCCAGCAGCTTGAGGGGGACAGGGGTCTTCTATGGCTACACCTTC.

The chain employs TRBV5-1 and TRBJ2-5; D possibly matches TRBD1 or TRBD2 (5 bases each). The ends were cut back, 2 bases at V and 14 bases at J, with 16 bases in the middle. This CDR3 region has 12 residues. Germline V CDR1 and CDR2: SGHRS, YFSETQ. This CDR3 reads CASSFSGTDRYF. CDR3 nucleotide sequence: TGCGCCAGCAGCTTCTCCGGGACGGATCGTTACTTC. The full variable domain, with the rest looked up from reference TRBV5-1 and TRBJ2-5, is KAGVTQTPRYLIKTRGQQVTLSCSPISGHRSVSWYQQTPGQGLQFLFEYFSETQRNKGNFPGRFSGRQFSNSRSEMNVSTLELGDSALYLCASSFSGTDRYFGPGTRLLVL.

For the CDR3, the DNA is TGTGCCAGCAGTCCTATTGCGGGGGAGTTCGCTGGAAACACCATATATTTT. It translates to CASSPIAGEFAGNTIYF. The V call is TRBV14, the J call TRBJ1-3, with D maybe TRBD1 (5 bases). This CDR3 contains 17 residues. Looked up from germline, CDR1 is SGHDN and CDR2 is FVKESK. V was pared by 6 bases and J by 2 bases, with 20 bases between.

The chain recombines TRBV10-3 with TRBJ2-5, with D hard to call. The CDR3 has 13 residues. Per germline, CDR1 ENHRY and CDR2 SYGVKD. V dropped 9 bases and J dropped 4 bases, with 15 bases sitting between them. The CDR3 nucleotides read TGTGCCATAGGACCTCTAGGCGTAGAGACCCAGTACTTC. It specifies CAIGPLGVETQYF.

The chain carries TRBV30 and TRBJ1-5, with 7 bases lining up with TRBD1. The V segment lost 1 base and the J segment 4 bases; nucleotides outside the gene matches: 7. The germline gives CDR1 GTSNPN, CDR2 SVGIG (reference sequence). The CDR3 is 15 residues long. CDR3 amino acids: CAWSAGTVLNQPQHF. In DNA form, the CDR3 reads TGTGCCTGGAGTGCCGGGACAGTCCTTAATCAGCCCCAGCATTTT.

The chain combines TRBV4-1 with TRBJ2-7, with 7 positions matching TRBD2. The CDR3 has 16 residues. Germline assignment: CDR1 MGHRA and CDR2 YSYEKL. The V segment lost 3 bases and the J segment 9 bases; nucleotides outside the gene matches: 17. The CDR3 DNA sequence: TGCGCCAGCAGCCACGTTGGGGAGGGACCGCAGACTCGGCAGTACTTC. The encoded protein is CASSHVGEGPQTRQYF.

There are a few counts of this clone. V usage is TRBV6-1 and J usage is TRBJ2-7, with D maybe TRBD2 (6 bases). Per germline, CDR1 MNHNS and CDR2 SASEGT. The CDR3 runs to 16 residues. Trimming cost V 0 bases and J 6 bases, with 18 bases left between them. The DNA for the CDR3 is TGTGCCAGCAGTGAAGCATCCGTAACGGGGGAATTCGAGCAGTACTTC. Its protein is CASSEASVTGEFEQYF.

CDR3 loop: CASSVDGGANSYGYTF. The CDR3 DNA reads TGTGCCAGCAGCGTAGACGGGGGCGCAAATAGCTATGGCTACACCTTC. The chain joins TRBV9 to TRBJ1-2, with TRBD1 as a possible D gene (6 bases). The CDR3 sequence is 16 residues long. Germline V gene data show CDR1 as SGDLS and CDR2 as YYNGEE. The ends were cut back, 0 bases at V and 4 bases at J, with 16 bases in the middle.

CDR3 nucleotides: TGTGCCAGCAGCTCACGGACTAGCGGGCCCTACGAGCAGTACTTC. This sequence encodes CASSSRTSGPYEQYF. The rearrangement joins TRBV11-2 to TRBJ2-7, with 11 positions matching TRBD2. The CDR3 contains 15 residues. V lost 4 bases and J lost 2; bases outside the gene matches: 4. CDR1 is SGHAT, CDR2 FQNNGV, per germline. Combining the CDR3 with reference TRBV11-2 and TRBJ2-7 gives the whole variable domain EAGVAQSPRYKIIEKRQSVAFWCNPISGHATLYWYQQILGQGPKLLIQFQNNGVVDDSQLPKDRFSAERLKGVDSTLKIQPAKLEDSAVYLCASSSRTSGPYEQYFGPGTRLTVT.

The CDR3 DNA reads TGTGCCAGCAGTTTAGGGTCTAGCGGGTTAGTGAACACCGGGGAGCTGTTTTTT. It codes for CASSLGSSGLVNTGELFF. The gene calls are TRBV28 and TRBJ2-2; 8 bases are a match to TRBD2. This CDR3 spans 18 amino acids. Trimming took 2 bases from V and 1 from J; bases not matched to a gene: 9. The germline V gene encodes CDR1 MDHEN and CDR2 SYDVKM.

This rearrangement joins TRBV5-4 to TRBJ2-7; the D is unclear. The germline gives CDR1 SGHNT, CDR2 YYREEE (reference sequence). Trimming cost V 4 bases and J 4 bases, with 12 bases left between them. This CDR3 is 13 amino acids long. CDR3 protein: CASSLSPGYEQYF. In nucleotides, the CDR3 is TGTGCCAGCAGCCTCTCCCCAGGATACGAGCAGTACTTC.

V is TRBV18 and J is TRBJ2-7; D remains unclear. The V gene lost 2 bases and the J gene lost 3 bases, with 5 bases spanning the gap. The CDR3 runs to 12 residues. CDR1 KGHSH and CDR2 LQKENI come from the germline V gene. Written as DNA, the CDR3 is TGTGCCAGCTCACCAAGCAACTACGAGCAGTACTTC. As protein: CASSPSNYEQYF. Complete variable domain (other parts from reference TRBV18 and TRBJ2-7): NAGVMQNPRHLVRRRGQEARLRCSPMKGHSHVYWYRQLPEEGLKFMVYLQKENIIDESGMPKERFSAEFPKEGPSILRIQQVVRGDSAAYFCASSPSNYEQYFGPGTRLTVT.

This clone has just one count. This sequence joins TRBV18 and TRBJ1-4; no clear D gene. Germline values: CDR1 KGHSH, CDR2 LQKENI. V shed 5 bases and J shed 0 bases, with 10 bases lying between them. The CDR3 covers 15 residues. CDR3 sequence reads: CASSSTDATNEKLFF. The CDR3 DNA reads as TGTGCCAGCTCAAGCACAGATGCAACTAATGAAAAACTGTTTTTT.

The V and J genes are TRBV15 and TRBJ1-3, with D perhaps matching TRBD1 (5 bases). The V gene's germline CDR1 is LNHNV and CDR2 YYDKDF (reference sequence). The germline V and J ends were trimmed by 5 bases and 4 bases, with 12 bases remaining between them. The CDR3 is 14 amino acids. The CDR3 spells CATSPGTFGNTIYF. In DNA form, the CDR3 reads TGTGCCACCAGCCCCGGGACCTTCGGAAACACCATATATTTT.

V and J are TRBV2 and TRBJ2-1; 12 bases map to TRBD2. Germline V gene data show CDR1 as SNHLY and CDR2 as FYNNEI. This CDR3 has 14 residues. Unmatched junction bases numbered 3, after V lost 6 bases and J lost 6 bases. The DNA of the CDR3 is TGTGCCAGCAGGACTAGCGGGGGTCTCAATGAGCAGTTCTTC. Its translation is CASRTSGGLNEQFF.

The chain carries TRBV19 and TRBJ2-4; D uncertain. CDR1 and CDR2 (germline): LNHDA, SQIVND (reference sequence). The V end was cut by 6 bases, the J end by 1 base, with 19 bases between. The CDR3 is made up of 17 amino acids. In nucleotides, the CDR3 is TGTGCCAGTAGACCCCGACAACGGAGTGGTGCCAAAAACATTCAGTACTTC. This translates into CASRPRQRSGAKNIQYF. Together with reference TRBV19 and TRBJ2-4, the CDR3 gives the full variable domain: DGGITQSPKYLFRKEGQNVTLSCEQNLNHDAMYWYRQDPGQGLRLIYYSQIVNDFQKGDIAEGYSVSREKKESFPLTVTSAQKNPTAFYLCASRPRQRSGAKNIQYFGAGTRLSVL.

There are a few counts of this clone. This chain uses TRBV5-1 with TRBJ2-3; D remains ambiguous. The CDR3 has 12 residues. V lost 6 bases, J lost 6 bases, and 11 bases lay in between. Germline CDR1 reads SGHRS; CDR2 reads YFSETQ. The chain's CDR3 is CASKVQGDTQYF. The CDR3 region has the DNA TGCGCCAGCAAAGTCCAAGGCGATACGCAGTATTTT. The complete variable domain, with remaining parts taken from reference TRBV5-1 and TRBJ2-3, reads KAGVTQTPRYLIKTRGQQVTLSCSPISGHRSVSWYQQTPGQGLQFLFEYFSETQRNKGNFPGRFSGRQFSNSRSEMNVSTLELGDSALYLCASKVQGDTQYFGPGTRLTVL.

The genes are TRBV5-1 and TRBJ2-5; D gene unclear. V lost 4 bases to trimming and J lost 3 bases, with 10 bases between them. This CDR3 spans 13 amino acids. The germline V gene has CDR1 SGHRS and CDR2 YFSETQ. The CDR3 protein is CASSRLSEETQYF. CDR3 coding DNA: TGCGCCAGCAGCCGTCTGTCAGAAGAGACCCAGTACTTC.

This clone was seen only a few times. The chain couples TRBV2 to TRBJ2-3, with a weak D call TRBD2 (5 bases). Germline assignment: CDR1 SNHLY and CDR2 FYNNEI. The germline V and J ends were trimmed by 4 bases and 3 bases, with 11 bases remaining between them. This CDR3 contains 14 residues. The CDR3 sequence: CASSAMGETDTQYF. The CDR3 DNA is TGTGCCAGCAGTGCTATGGGAGAGACAGATACGCAGTATTTT.

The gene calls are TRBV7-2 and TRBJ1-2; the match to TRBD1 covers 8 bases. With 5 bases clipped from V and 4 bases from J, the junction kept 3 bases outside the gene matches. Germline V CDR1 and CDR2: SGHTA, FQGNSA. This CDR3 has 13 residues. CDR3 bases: TGTGCCAGCAGCCAGGGACAGGTCTATGGCTACACCTTC. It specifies CASSQGQVYGYTF.